This T cell receptor (beta chain) was recovered during a study of tumor-infiltrating lymphocytes in primary liver carcinoma. Study-level results: Relative to blood, tumors carried a significantly larger fraction of the repertoire in their top 250 clones (p = 0.039).

Both RNA and DNA were isolated together from approximately 20-30 mg of bulk tissue that had not been sorted. Germline V gene sequence: CDR1 SGHAT, CDR2 FQNNGV. The CDR3 covers 15 residues. V lost 3 bases to trimming and J lost 1 base; unmatched junction nucleotides: 2. From 450 to 600 ng total RNA, TCR beta cDNA was generated with a primer in the constant region. It was through three nested multiplex PCR rounds of slightly modified ARM-PCR that TCR beta libraries arose. The first two PCR rounds used TRBV1-TRBV30 primers with a Cbeta primer, 10 cycles each. From the multiplex PCR reads, TCRdb called clonotypes with MiXCR, one entry per CDR3 protein. The sample holds about 30,000 distinct CDR3 sequences, roughly two thirds seen once. This clonotype was seen only a few times. Antigen: not known. This may be a read error: a much more frequent sequence differs by one nucleotide.

This chain uses TRBV11-2 with TRBJ2-5; 10 bases map to TRBD2. Sequenced sample: liver tumor tissue from sampling region 3. Subset in this sample: tumor region T3, left-lateral pole. The receptor was isolated from a woman aged 25 to 45 with primary liver carcinoma and hepatitis B virus infection. The CDR3 region is CASSLGLATQETQYF. In nucleotides, the CDR3 is TGTGCCAGCAGCTTGGGACTAGCGACCCAAGAGACCCAGTACTTC.